Reported below is one T cell receptor (beta chain). Antigen: not known. The primer mix had 60 Vbeta and 13 Jbeta primers. Sequenced by immunoSEQ multiplex PCR; TCRdb stores in-frame clones only, minus some. The sample holds about 200,000 clones, almost 70% seen once. The data derive from a study of cytomegalovirus exposure and HLA in healthy donors. General study results and limits: With later analysis, a missense DCLRE1C variant became linked to TCR beta V- and J-gene trimming. Beyond CMV serostatus, there was no information to go on about immune exposure. In presence/absence analyses, roughly uniform sequencing depth across donors was assumed.

From germline, CDR1 is SGHRS and CDR2 YFSETQ. The CDR3 is 13 residues long. V shed 2 bases, J shed 7 bases, and the junction held 5 bases outside the gene matches. The rearrangement links TRBV5-1 to TRBJ1-2; 7 bases line up with TRBD1. Sample: PBMCs. This TCR derives from a middle-aged man in good health and CMV-seropositive. This CDR3 is CASSFSGGRGYTF. The CDR3 DNA sequence: TGCGCCAGCAGCTTTTCAGGGGGTCGTGGCTACACCTTC.